A single sample is the source of the 32 T cell receptor beta chains below, sequenced in a study of blood T cell repertoires in COVID-19. Using immunoSEQ multiplex PCR, the repertoire was profiled, and TCRdb retains in-frame clones only, with some absent. The table includes roughly 220,000 clones, roughly 85% detected once. Sequencing used PBMCs or T cells enriched from blood (not recorded which). These receptors came from a woman aged 40 to 50 with acute COVID-19.

This chain links TRBV6-2 or TRBV6-3 with TRBJ1-5; D unclear. The CDR3 is 17 residues long. Trimming left V 0 bases short and J 0 bases short, with 12 bases between. Germline V gene lookup returns CDR1 MNHEY and CDR2 SVGEGT. The CDR3 sequence: CASSYSHTSGSNQPQHF. The CDR3 DNA follows: TGTGCCAGCAGTTACTCTCATACTTCAGGTAGCAATCAGCCCCAGCATTTT.

This clone has only a few counts. V gene TRBV4-3 combines with J gene TRBJ1-1; possibly TRBD1 for D (6 bases). Trimming removed 0 bases at V and 1 base at J, with 15 bases between. CDR3 length: 17 amino acids. CDR1 is LGHNA, CDR2 YSLEER, per germline. CDR3 sequence: CASSQEAGGRANTEAFF. Here the CDR3 DNA reads TGCGCCAGCAGCCAAGAAGCGGGGGGCAGGGCGAACACTGAAGCTTTCTTT.

This clone has only a few counts. The chain links TRBV19 to TRBJ2-2, with TRBD2 identical over 10 bases. Per the germline V gene, CDR1 is LNHDA and CDR2 is SQIVND (reference sequence). The CDR3 spans 17 residues. J gave up 5 bases and V 6 bases, and 12 bases lay outside the gene matches. CDR3 nucleotides: TGTGCCAGTAGGATGGGGAGCGGGAGGGCCGAGACCGGGGAGCTGTTTTTT. Protein product: CASRMGSGRAETGELFF.

The rearrangement joins TRBV28 to TRBJ2-3; a weak D match, TRBD2 (6 bases). The CDR3 has 14 amino acids. Germline CDR1 is MDHEN and CDR2 is SYDVKM. V was clipped by 6 bases and J by 2 bases, with 12 bases between them. In DNA, the CDR3 is TGTGCCAGCAGACCGGGGACTTTCACAGATACGCAGTATTTT. Translated, it gives CASRPGTFTDTQYF. The full variable domain, with the rest looked up from reference TRBV28 and TRBJ2-3, is DVKVTQSSRYLVKRTGEKVFLECVQDMDHENMFWYRQDPGLGLRLIYFSYDVKMKEKGDIPEGYSVSREKKERFSLILESASTNQTSMYLCASRPGTFTDTQYFGPGTRLTVL.

The CDR3 bases are TGTGCCAGCAGTTTCTGGGAGGGCACTGAAGCTTTCTTT. Translation: CASSFWEGTEAFF. This chain uses TRBV28 with TRBJ1-1; D remains ambiguous. Germline assignment: CDR1 MDHEN and CDR2 SYDVKM. The V end lost 3 bases, the J end lost 4 bases, and 9 bases lay between the germline ends. This CDR3 has 13 residues.

The J gene is TRBJ2-6, the V gene TRBV19, with D tentatively TRBD2 (5 bases). V shed 4 bases and J shed 1 base, with 14 bases lying between them. Germline V gene lookup returns CDR1 LNHDA and CDR2 SQIVND (reference sequence). The CDR3 runs 17 residues. CDR3: CASSSLNRGSGANVLTF. The CDR3 DNA reads as TGTGCCAGTAGTAGCCTTAACCGAGGGTCTGGGGCCAACGTCCTGACTTTC.

The V gene is TRBV2, the J gene TRBJ1-5; perhaps TRBD1 as D (5 bases). The CDR3 has 15 residues. Trimming left V 3 bases short and J 0 bases short, with 9 bases between. In germline, CDR1 is SNHLY, CDR2 FYNNEI. The CDR3 nucleotides are TGTGCCAGCAGTGACCAGGGTACTAGCAATCAGCCCCAGCATTTT. This translates into CASSDQGTSNQPQHF.

The J gene is TRBJ2-1, the V gene TRBV11-2; 12 bases line up with TRBD2. Looked up from germline, CDR1 is SGHAT and CDR2 is FQNNGV. The V segment lost 4 bases and the J segment 7 bases; nucleotides outside the gene matches: 11. The CDR3 is made up of 17 amino acids. This chain's CDR3 is CASSSPGLAGSWNEQFF. The CDR3 DNA reads TGTGCCAGCAGCTCCCCCGGACTAGCGGGATCCTGGAATGAGCAGTTCTTC.

This clone has more than one count but fewer than ten. The chain links TRBV6-5 to TRBJ2-1; D call uncertain. The V gene lost 4 bases and the J gene lost 0 bases, with 7 bases spanning the gap. Germline V lookup: CDR1 MNHEY, CDR2 SVGAGI. The CDR3 totals 14 residues. The CDR3 nucleotides read TGTGCCAGCAGTTCGGGTATCTCCTACAATGAGCAGTTCTTC. It yields the protein CASSSGISYNEQFF.

The chain couples TRBV5-1 to TRBJ2-2; possibly TRBD1 for D (6 bases). The germline V gene encodes CDR1 SGHRS and CDR2 YFSETQ. This CDR3 has 16 residues. V lost 4 bases and J lost 1, with 14 bases in between. CDR3 sequence (DNA): TGCGCCAGCAGCAATGGCCGGACAGTGAACACCGGGGAGCTGTTTTTT. It encodes CASSNGRTVNTGELFF.

The rearrangement links TRBV7-8 to TRBJ2-1, with 8 bases fitting TRBD2. V lost 5 bases to trimming and J lost 8 bases; unmatched junction nucleotides: 23. Germline V gene data show CDR1 as SGHVS and CDR2 as FQNEAQ. This CDR3 has 19 residues. CDR3 nucleotides: TGTGCCAGCAGCCCGGGCCTCCTTACCGGCGGGAGGAGGATTGATGAGCAGTTCTTC. Its translation is CASSPGLLTGGRRIDEQFF.

J is TRBJ2-1 and V is TRBV18; D gene unclear. CDR1 is KGHSH and CDR2 is LQKENI in the germline V gene. The CDR3 sequence is 15 residues long. Trimming took 6 bases from V and 0 from J, leaving 12 bases between them. CDR3 bases: TGTGCCAGCTCCCCATATGCGAGCTCCTACAATGAGCAGTTCTTC. It translates to CASSPYASSYNEQFF.

The chain links TRBV6-5 to TRBJ2-1, with D possibly being TRBD1 (6 bases). The germline V gene encodes CDR1 MNHEY and CDR2 SVGAGI. The V end was cut by 9 bases, the J end by 9 bases, with 21 bases between. There are 14 residues in the CDR3. CDR3 nucleotide sequence: TGTGCCAGTACAGCGACCATGGGGGCAGGTGAGCAGTTCTTC. Its translation is CASTATMGAGEQFF.

The V and J genes are TRBV2 and TRBJ2-1; 8 bases are shared with TRBD2. Germline V gene lookup returns CDR1 SNHLY and CDR2 FYNNEI. After removal of 6 bases from V and 8 bases from J, the junction contained 12 bases not matched to a gene. The CDR3 runs 15 residues. CDR3 bases: TGTGCCAGCAGGTGGACTAGCATCCAGGGTCATGAGCAGTTCTTC. It translates to CASRWTSIQGHEQFF.

This sequence joins TRBV28 and TRBJ1-2, with a possible D match to TRBD1 (6 bases). Between the trimmed V and J ends, which lost 5 bases and 3 bases, there was a span of 10 bases. Germline loops: CDR1 MDHEN, CDR2 SYDVKM. The CDR3 runs 13 residues. In DNA form, the CDR3 reads TGTGCCAGCAGTGGACAGAACGACTATGGCTACACCTTC. Its protein is CASSGQNDYGYTF.

This clone came up a few times. The CDR3 spells CASSVGHEQYF. The CDR3 DNA is TGCGCCAGCAGCGTCGGTCACGAGCAGTACTTC. The chain links TRBV5-1 to TRBJ2-7; D remains ambiguous. V was clipped by 4 bases and J by 5 bases, with 7 bases between them. Germline V gene lookup returns CDR1 SGHRS and CDR2 YFSETQ. The CDR3 totals 11 residues.

The chain carries TRBV7-2 and TRBJ2-5; D gene ambiguous. V was trimmed by 3 bases and J by 5 bases, leaving 7 bases between them. The CDR3 extends over 12 amino acids. The V gene's germline CDR1 is SGHTA and CDR2 FQGNSA. The CDR3 spells CASSFYRETQYF. The CDR3 nucleotides read TGTGCCAGCAGCTTTTATCGGGAGACCCAGTACTTC.

The J gene is TRBJ2-7, the V gene TRBV12-1; TRBD2 is the table's D call and was not checked against the DNA. TRBV12-1 is tagged as a pseudogene. This CDR3 has 14 residues. CDR3 loop: CASTVSGSSYEQYF. The CDR3, as DNA: TGTGCCAGCACCGTTAGCGGGAGCTCCTACGAGCAGTACTTC.

The chain couples TRBV28 to TRBJ2-7, with 8 bases identical to TRBD1. With V trimmed by 8 bases and J by 9 bases, 18 bases remained unmatched. Germline lookup yields CDR1 MDHEN and CDR2 SYDVKM. CDR3 length: 15 amino acids. Here the CDR3 reads CASRFLGQGGPGQYF. The CDR3, as DNA: TGTGCCAGCCGATTTTTAGGACAGGGCGGGCCGGGGCAGTACTTC.

This clone was picked up one time. The chain is built from TRBV28 and TRBJ1-4; D unresolved. Germline CDR1 and CDR2: MDHEN and SYDVKM. Trimming shortened V by 5 bases and J by 2 bases, and 12 bases separated the two germline ends. The CDR3 spans 15 residues. CDR3 residues: CASSPGERTNEKLFF. The CDR3 bases are TGTGCCAGCAGTCCCGGAGAGAGGACTAATGAAAAACTGTTTTTT.

The chain uses TRBV28 and TRBJ1-2, with unresolved D. This CDR3 spans 11 amino acids. Looked up from germline, CDR1 is MDHEN and CDR2 is SYDVKM. Trimming took off 3 bases at V and 9 bases at J, with 8 bases between the two ends. The CDR3 here is CASSLGRSYTF. Here the CDR3 DNA reads TGTGCCAGCAGTTTGGGCAGAAGCTACACCTTC.

V is TRBV3-1 (or the pseudogene TRBV3-2) and J is TRBJ1-4; D gene uncertain. The CDR3 sequence is 14 residues long. The V and J ends lost 6 bases and 15 bases respectively, with 23 bases between them. Germline CDR1 LGHDT, CDR2 YNNKEL (reference sequence). CDR3 nucleotides: TGTGCCAGCAGTCCCGCCGGGCCGTGGAGGGAAGTGTTTTTT. Its translation is CASSPAGPWREVFF.

Written as DNA, the CDR3 is TGTGCCAGCAGTTACGAACTAGCGGGAGCGGTTGACGAAGAGACCCAGTACTTC. It yields the protein CASSYELAGAVDEETQYF. The rearrangement uses TRBV6-2 or TRBV6-3 and TRBJ2-5; 11 positions agree with TRBD2. The V and J ends lost 2 bases and 3 bases, in that order; junction bases with no gene match: 11. Per the germline V gene, CDR1 is MNHEY and CDR2 is SVGEGT. The CDR3 has 18 amino acids.

The chain joins TRBV7-6 to TRBJ2-7; 10 nucleotides line up with TRBD2. This CDR3 spans 16 amino acids. V lost 1 base to trimming and J lost 4 bases; unmatched junction nucleotides: 7. Germline V gene sequence: CDR1 SGHVS, CDR2 FNYEAQ. The CDR3 reads CASSLVASGSGYEQYF. CDR3 DNA: TGTGCCAGCAGCTTAGTAGCTAGCGGGAGTGGTTACGAGCAGTACTTC.

The chain employs TRBV7-2 and TRBJ2-2; D possibly corresponds to TRBD2 (7 bases). The CDR3 spans 13 residues. The ends were cut back, 10 bases at V and 5 bases at J, with 14 bases in the middle. In germline, CDR1 is SGHTA, CDR2 FQGNSA. The CDR3 loop is CATRGSGTGELFF. CDR3 nucleotides: TGTGCCACCAGGGGTAGCGGGACCGGGGAGCTGTTTTTT. The variable domain in full, with the rest retrieved from reference TRBV7-2 and TRBJ2-2, is GAGVSQSPSNKVTEKGKDVELRCDPISGHTALYWYRQSLGQGLEFLIYFQGNSAPDKSGLPSDRFSAERTGGSVSTLTIQRTQQEDSAVYLCATRGSGTGELFFGEGSRLTVL.

The chain joins TRBV7-2 to TRBJ2-1, with TRBD1 matching over 8 bases. This CDR3 comprises 15 residues. The germline CDR1 and CDR2 sequences are SGHTA and FQGNSA. V dropped 1 base and J dropped 3; count of bases not matched to a gene: 2. The CDR3 is CASSLGTGNYNEQFF. The CDR3 DNA reads TGTGCCAGCAGCTTAGGGACAGGGAACTACAATGAGCAGTTCTTC.

The chain joins TRBV6-5 to TRBJ1-1; unclear D gene. Germline-derived CDR1 and CDR2 are MNHEY and SVGAGI. Deletions cut 5 bases from V and 1 base from J, with 11 bases between. This CDR3 spans 14 amino acids. The CDR3 DNA reads as TGTGCCAGCAGTCTGGAGGTACCGAACACTGAAGCTTTCTTT. Residues: CASSLEVPNTEAFF.

V is TRBV28 and J is TRBJ1-5; D gene unclear. The CDR3 runs to 14 residues. Germline CDR1 and CDR2: MDHEN and SYDVKM. Trimming shortened V by 7 bases and J by 6 bases, and 16 bases separated the two germline ends. CDR3 DNA: TGTGCCAGCACCCTACGGAGGGTTTCTCAGCCCCAGCATTTT. Its translation: CASTLRRVSQPQHF.

The rearrangement joins TRBV29-1 to TRBJ1-2; 9 bases map to TRBD1. Per germline, CDR1 SQVTM and CDR2 ANQGSEA. CDR3 length: 14 residues. CDR3 nucleotides: TGCATCTCTAGCGGGCCGGGACAGGGAATAGGCTACACCTTC. Amino acid sequence: CISSGPGQGIGYTF.

The chain couples TRBV18 to TRBJ1-1; D perhaps matches TRBD1 (6 bases). Germline CDR1 is KGHSH and CDR2 is LQKENI. The CDR3 consists of 14 residues. With 3 bases removed from V and 5 bases from J, the gap between germline ends came to 13 bases. This CDR3 reads CASSPGADGTEAFF. CDR3 bases: TGTGCCAGCTCACCGGGGGCAGATGGGACTGAAGCTTTCTTT.

The chain has TRBV6-5 and TRBJ1-2; 9 bases are a match to TRBD1. Germline trimming cut 10 bases from V and 7 bases from J; bases unmatched to any gene: 13. The V gene's germline CDR1 is MNHEY and CDR2 SVGAGI. CDR3 length: 14 residues. The CDR3 protein is CATHRGQGFSGYTF. The CDR3 DNA sequence: TGTGCCACCCACCGAGGACAGGGGTTCTCTGGCTACACCTTC.

This chain links TRBV29-1 with TRBJ2-7, with 9 bases fitting TRBD1. V lost 6 bases and J lost 2; bases outside the gene matches: 8. The CDR3 totals 14 residues. Per the germline V gene, CDR1 is SQVTM and CDR2 is ANQGSEA. CDR3 residues: CSVVGQGKPYEQYF. The CDR3 DNA follows: TGCAGCGTCGTGGGACAGGGCAAGCCCTACGAGCAGTACTTC.